The TCR beta chain under discussion was sequenced for a study of blood T cell repertoires in COVID-19. Study at large: Italy, Spain and the United States were the sources of the convalescent and acute COVID-19 samples.

In the original analysis: Amplified reference gene primers provided the basis for estimating nucleated cell counts. Clones were sequenced by immunoSEQ multiplex PCR, and TCRdb holds only the in-frame ones, with some missing. The V and J calls and the clone size are those of that table, but D and trimming were determined from the DNA. The sample includes around 240,000 clones, approximately 83% of them seen just once. The sequenced sample was peripheral blood. The receptor was isolated from a woman aged 50 to 60 with acute or convalescent COVID-19.

The CDR3 here is CASFRGATQYF. The CDR3 DNA reads as TGTGCCAGCTTTCGCGGGGCGACCCAGTACTTC. The chain uses TRBV21-1 and TRBJ2-5; the D call of TRBD2 is as the table states it, not checked on the DNA. TRBV21-1 is reported as a pseudogene. The CDR3 totals 11 residues.